This TCR beta chain was retrieved from a study of blood T cells in healthy people across ages. Germline loops: CDR1 SQVTM, CDR2 ANQGSEA. There are 16 residues in the CDR3. A word on this clonotype: Its matching antigen is unknown. One junction end disagrees with the germline gene, perhaps due to a read error.

Donors were systemically healthy Caucasian individuals from Russia aged 6 to 90 years. The amount of total RNA extracted per sample was at least 5 micrograms. For the second PCR, which ran for about 7 to 11 cycles, a sample-barcoded 5' primer and a J-beta primer mix were used. Via MiXCR, TCRdb re-called the 5' RACE reads, giving one row per CDR3 protein. The sample consists of 1.5 million to 2 million distinct CDR3 sequences, around 48% of them appearing once. Whole-study findings and limits: Naive T cell percentage showed a strong correlation with the diversity of TCR beta.

The chain combines TRBV29-1 with TRBJ2-3; 16 bases are a match to TRBD2. This TCR came from a woman aged 35 to 49 in good health. The sequencing sample was made of blood. The CDR3 is CSVEGLAGGNTDTQYF. The CDR3 DNA sequence: TGCAGTGTTGAGGGACTAGCGGGGGGGAACACAGATACGCAGTATTTT.